This T cell receptor beta chain is drawn from a study of response to subunit inactivated influenza vaccine. The study, taken as a whole, reports: The authors proposed limited new T cell recruitment per seasonal influenza vaccination.

This clonotype was detected only a few times. The antigen is not known. TCRdb re-called the RT-PCR reads with MiXCR, one entry per CDR3 protein. The table has about 700,000 distinct CDR3 sequences, approximately 15% seen once. CDR1 and CDR2 from the germline V gene are SGHTA and FQGNSA. The V gene lost 1 base and the J gene lost 3 bases, with 6 bases spanning the gap. The CDR3 length is 13 residues. The TCR comes from a man in his forties or fifties who received an inactivated influenza vaccine. V gene TRBV7-2 combines with J gene TRBJ1-2; the D is unclear. Sequenced material: PBMCs from blood, taken roughly 15 days before vaccination. Written as DNA, the CDR3 is TGTGCCAGCAGCTTAGGGCAGTACTATGGCTACACCTTC. Protein product: CASSLGQYYGYTF.